This section outlines one T cell receptor (beta chain) sequence together with its context. The sample is drawn from a study of PD-1 blockade in classical Hodgkin lymphoma. Profiling relied on immunoSEQ multiplex PCR, and the TCRdb table lists in-frame clones only, not all of them. The table records over 85,000 clones, 90% of them present only once. Germline V gives CDR1 MRHNA, CDR2 SNTAGT. The CDR3 totals 14 residues. V was clipped by 2 bases and J by 1 base, with 8 bases between them. Stated time point: cycle 4 day 1 (C4D1), after five to seven weeks of nivolumab. The patients all showed relapse after autologous stem cell transplantation, while their brentuximab vedotin exposure varied.

The gene calls are TRBV6-4 and TRBJ2-5; tentatively, D is TRBD2 (6 bases). The sequencing used peripheral blood mononuclear cells (PBMCs), collected before the fourth cycle of nivolumab. The receptor comes from a human donor with classical Hodgkin lymphoma. The CDR3 bases are TGTGCCAGCAGTGACAGCGGGTTCCAAGAGACCCAGTACTTC. It encodes CASSDSGFQETQYF.